Listed here is a single T cell receptor (beta chain). The data originate from a study of blood T cell repertoires in COVID-19. For the study at large: COVID-19 samples, acute and convalescent, were from the United States, Italy and Spain. Nucleic acid was either cDNA or gDNA, and it came from T cells, B-cell-depleted T cells, or PBMCs.

Original analysis: Cell counts per sample came from amplifying reference gene primers. The protocol was immunoSEQ multiplex PCR, while the TCRdb copy is restricted to in-frame clones and leaves out a portion. That table gives V, J and clone size, and the DNA gave D and trimming. Of some 400,000 clones listed, around nine tenths are singletons. The CDR3 covers 14 residues. CDR1 and CDR2 (germline): SGHRS, YFSETQ. Trimming cost V 4 bases and J 1 base; bases outside gene matches: 3. Material: peripheral blood. The receptor comes from a human donor in a cohort sampled during active COVID-19. The genes are TRBV5-1 and TRBJ2-3; 7 bases match TRBD2. The CDR3 DNA reads as TGCGCCAGCAGCCCGACTAGCCGCACAGATACGCAGTATTTT. Residues: CASSPTSRTDTQYF.